The TCR beta chain described here comes from a study of chemoradiotherapy in HPV16-positive cancers. Germline-derived CDR1 and CDR2 are SGHNT and YENEEA. This CDR3 region has 16 residues. J was trimmed by 4 bases and V by 5 bases; bases with no gene match: 12. Sequencing was performed with immunoSEQ multiplex PCR; in TCRdb, only in-frame clones are kept and a portion is missing. The data contain fewer than 750 clones, around 86% of them singletons. The source material was tumor tissue, sampled from a patient who underwent chemoradiotherapy. The sequence came from a human donor with HPV-associated anogenital cancer. The chain links TRBV11-3 to TRBJ2-5, with 8 bases identical to TRBD1. This CDR3 is CASSPTGAGGPETQYF. CDR3 nucleotide sequence: TGTGCCAGCAGCCCCACAGGGGCAGGGGGCCCAGAGACCCAGTACTTC.